The 25 T cell receptor beta chains below were found in one sample sequenced in a study of neurological immune-mediated disorders. TCRdb ran MiXCR on the 5' RACE reads and lists one entry per CDR3 protein. The repertoire holds about 50,000 distinct CDR3 sequences, with about 9.4% as singletons. The sample consisted of PBMCs. These receptors all stem from a man aged 65 to 85 with HTLV-1-associated myelopathy (HAM/TSP).

This sequence joins TRBV5-1 and TRBJ2-7; TRBD2 agrees at 7 bases. V trimming: 6 bases; J trimming: 0 bases; junction bases outside the gene matches: 6. The CDR3 spans 14 residues. Germline V lookup: CDR1 SGHRS, CDR2 YFSETQ. CDR3: CASNTAGPSYEQYF. The CDR3 bases are TGCGCCAGCAACACAGCGGGACCCTCCTACGAGCAGTACTTC.

This clonotype was observed many times. The genes are TRBV14 and TRBJ1-3; a possible D gene is TRBD1 (5 bases). V gave up 0 bases and J gave up 4 bases, with 10 bases separating them. Germline values: CDR1 SGHDN, CDR2 FVKESK. CDR3 length equals 15 residues. CDR3 residues: CASSQDKAGGNTIYF. The CDR3, as DNA: TGTGCCAGCAGCCAAGATAAAGCAGGGGGAAACACCATATATTTT.

V and J are TRBV7-2 and TRBJ1-4; D remains unclear. Per germline, CDR1 SGHTA and CDR2 FQGNSA. This CDR3 has 15 amino acids. Trimming took off 3 bases at V and 2 bases at J, with 10 bases between the two ends. The CDR3 loop reads CASSFGVATNEKLFF. The CDR3 DNA reads as TGTGCCAGCAGCTTCGGGGTCGCCACTAATGAAAAACTGTTTTTT.

Many counts were recorded for this clonotype. The rearrangement uses TRBV5-6 and TRBJ2-3; D ambiguous. There are 14 residues in the CDR3. V lost 1 base, J lost 3 bases, and 9 bases lay in between. Germline values: CDR1 SGHDT, CDR2 YYEEEE. In DNA, the CDR3 is TGTGCCAGCAGCTTGACTGGGAATACAGATACGCAGTATTTT. Amino acids: CASSLTGNTDTQYF. The complete variable domain, with remaining parts taken from reference TRBV5-6 and TRBJ2-3, reads DAGVTQSPTHLIKTRGQQVTLRCSPKSGHDTVSWYQQALGQGPQFIFQYYEEEERQRGNFPDRFSGHQFPNYSSELNVNALLLGDSALYLCASSLTGNTDTQYFGPGTRLTVL.

There are many counts of this clonotype. V usage is TRBV12-3 or TRBV12-4 and J usage is TRBJ1-1; maybe TRBD1 (6 bases). Trimming cost V 3 bases and J 4 bases, with 12 bases left between them. The length of the CDR3 is 14 residues. CDR3 amino acids: CASSLHRVVTEAFF. As DNA, the CDR3 is TGTGCCAGCAGTTTGCACAGGGTGGTCACTGAAGCTTTCTTT.

V is TRBV10-3 and J is TRBJ2-3, with 12 bases identical to TRBD2. The CDR3 runs 15 residues. Germline V gene lookup returns CDR1 ENHRY and CDR2 SYGVKD. Trimming removed 5 bases from V and 11 bases from J; junction bases left unmatched: 11. This CDR3 reads CAISRLAGAYNEQYF. The DNA of the CDR3 is TGTGCCATCAGTCGACTAGCGGGAGCCTACAATGAGCAGTATTTT.

This clonotype was seen repeatedly, ten times or more. V usage is TRBV5-6 and J usage is TRBJ1-2, with D hard to call. The V gene lost 2 bases and the J gene lost 4 bases, with 6 bases spanning the gap. Germline-derived CDR1 and CDR2 are SGHDT and YYEEEE. This CDR3 region has 12 residues. CDR3 sequence reads: CASSLFGYGYTF. In DNA, the CDR3 is TGTGCCAGCAGCTTATTCGGCTATGGCTACACCTTC.

This clonotype came up many times. The chain is built from TRBV20-1 and TRBJ1-1; tentative D call: TRBD1 (5 bases). Germline values: CDR1 DFQATT, CDR2 SNEGSKA (reference sequence). CDR3 length: 14 amino acids. Trimming pared 3 bases from V and 1 base from J, leaving 12 bases between. CDR3 nucleotide sequence: TGCAGTGCTAGTAGTATAGGGGCGAACACTGAAGCTTTCTTT. Protein product: CSASSIGANTEAFF.

This clonotype came up many times. The chain carries TRBV9 and TRBJ2-2, with a tentative D call TRBD2 (6 bases). Germline assignment: CDR1 SGDLS and CDR2 YYNGEE. Trimming took 1 base from V and 6 from J, leaving 7 bases between them. There are 13 residues in the CDR3. This CDR3 is CASSVIAAGELFF. DNA for the CDR3: TGTGCCAGCAGCGTAATAGCGGCCGGGGAGCTGTTTTTT. Based on the CDR3 plus reference TRBV9 and TRBJ2-2, the full variable domain is DSGVTQTPKHLITATGQRVTLRCSPRSGDLSVYWYQQSLDQGLQFLIQYYNGEERAKGNILERFSAQQFPDLHSELNLSSLELGDSALYFCASSVIAAGELFFGEGSRLTVL.

This clonotype has at least ten counts. For the CDR3, the DNA is TGTGCCAGCAGACCAGGGGGATCCACAGATACGCAGTATTTT. It is translated as CASRPGGSTDTQYF. The rearrangement links TRBV12-3 or TRBV12-4 to TRBJ2-3, with 7 bases that match TRBD1. With V trimmed by 6 bases and J by 2 bases, 5 bases remained unmatched. The CDR3 extends over 14 amino acids.

This clonotype was counted ten times or more. The gene calls are TRBV20-1 and TRBJ2-5; 7 bases are shared with TRBD2. CDR1 DFQATT and CDR2 SNEGSKA come from the germline V gene (reference sequence). CDR3 size: 13 residues. V lost 1 base and J lost 4; bases outside the gene matches: 3. CDR3 DNA sequence: TGCAGTGCTAGAGGGGAGGGCGGAGAGACCCAGTACTTC. This encodes CSARGEGGETQYF.

This clonotype appeared many times. The CDR3 sequence: CASSLASGRAGANVLTF. CDR3 bases: TGTGCCAGCAGCTTGGCTAGCGGGAGGGCCGGGGCCAACGTCCTGACTTTC. This chain uses TRBV5-5 with TRBJ2-6, with 12 bases lining up with TRBD2. Trimming took 0 bases from V and 4 from J; bases not matched to a gene: 2. The germline V gene has CDR1 SGHKS and CDR2 YYEKEE (reference sequence). The CDR3 has 17 residues.

This clonotype was picked up many times. V usage is TRBV27 and J usage is TRBJ1-3; TRBD1 aligns across 10 bases. Losses at the gene ends were 6 bases for V and 4 bases for J; bases not matched to a gene: 3. The CDR3 is made up of 14 amino acids. Germline CDR1 is MNHEY and CDR2 is SMNVEV (reference sequence). CDR3 region: CASRGQGQGNTIYF. CDR3 nucleotides: TGTGCCAGCAGGGGACAGGGGCAAGGAAACACCATATATTTT.

Worth noting for this clonotype: At one end, the junction sequence differs from germline, possibly due to a read error. The chain joins TRBV11-2 to TRBJ2-5, with D uncertain. The length of the CDR3 is 16 residues. The V gene's germline CDR1 is SGHAT and CDR2 FQNNGV. Here the CDR3 reads CASGPGRVLGQKTQYF. The CDR3 bases are TGTGCCAGCGGACCAGGAAGGGTGTTGGGCCAAAAGACCCAGTACTTC.

This clonotype was found many times. The rearrangement joins TRBV20-1 to TRBJ2-3, with D possibly called TRBD1 or TRBD2 (5 bases each). Germline CDR1 DFQATT, CDR2 SNEGSKA (reference sequence). V lost 5 bases, J lost 0 bases, and 12 bases lay in between. The CDR3 contains 14 residues. The CDR3 reads CSAEADTSTDTQYF. The CDR3 DNA reads TGCAGTGCTGAAGCGGACACTAGCACAGATACGCAGTATTTT.

This chain connects TRBV12-3 or TRBV12-4 to TRBJ1-1; maybe TRBD1 (5 bases). The CDR3 sequence is 15 residues long. V lost 8 bases to trimming and J lost 1 base, with 17 bases between them. The CDR3 DNA follows: TGTGCCAGCTTCTCCGTGGGTAGGGGGAACACTGAAGCTTTCTTT. It codes for CASFSVGRGNTEAFF.

This clonotype was seen repeatedly, ten times or more. This chain uses TRBV3-1 with TRBJ2-1, with TRBD2 matching 8 bases. The CDR3 runs 16 residues. The junction had 3 bases not matched to a gene; V was cut back by 0 bases and J by 2 bases. Germline V gives CDR1 LGHDT, CDR2 YNNKEL (reference sequence). This CDR3 reads CASSQDSAGAYNEQFF. CDR3 bases: TGTGCCAGCAGCCAAGATTCAGCGGGGGCCTACAATGAGCAGTTCTTC.

This clonotype has a count of ten or more. The chain joins TRBV25-1 to TRBJ1-2; 7 nucleotides agree with TRBD1. Germline-derived CDR1 and CDR2 are MGHDK and SYGVNS. V trimming: 7 bases; J trimming: 8 bases; junction bases outside the gene matches: 10. The CDR3 has 13 residues. CDR3 coding DNA: TGTGCCAGCACCACAGGGGATTTCGGCGGCTACACCTTC. Its translation: CASTTGDFGGYTF.

This clonotype has a count of ten or more. The chain uses TRBV20-1 and TRBJ2-1; TRBD2 matches at 11 bases. Germline V CDR1 and CDR2: DFQATT, SNEGSKA (reference sequence). The V and J ends lost 4 bases and 9 bases, in that order; junction bases with no gene match: 5. The CDR3 sequence is 13 residues long. The CDR3 region is CSATSGRKGEQFF. The CDR3 DNA reads TGCAGTGCTACTAGCGGGAGGAAGGGTGAGCAGTTCTTC.

This clonotype was found many times. V is TRBV9 and J is TRBJ2-1, with D hard to call. The CDR3 loop spans 15 amino acids. Germline V gives CDR1 SGDLS, CDR2 YYNGEE. V was clipped by 0 bases and J by 7 bases, with 14 bases between them. The CDR3 sequence is CASSVDGFSRNEQFF. The CDR3 DNA sequence: TGTGCCAGCAGCGTAGATGGATTTAGTAGGAATGAGCAGTTCTTC.

Details on this clonotype: This may be a read error, as it is one base from a much larger clone. The rearrangement uses TRBV29-1 and TRBJ2-5; D not resolved. The CDR3 loop spans 11 amino acids. The germline V gene encodes CDR1 SQVTM and CDR2 ANQGSEA. V was shortened by 8 bases and J by 1 base, with 8 bases between the two germline ends. Here the CDR3 DNA reads TGCAGCATTGCGCCCCAAGAGACCCAGTACTTC. Its translation is CSIAPQETQYF.

At least ten counts were recorded for this clonotype. V and J are TRBV7-9 and TRBJ2-7, with D tentatively TRBD1 (6 bases). CDR1 is SEHNR, CDR2 FQNEAQ, per germline (reference sequence). Trimming stripped 1 base from V and 1 base from J, with 8 bases between. This CDR3 spans 14 amino acids. The CDR3 sequence: CASSLGTDSYEQYF. CDR3 DNA: TGTGCCAGCAGCTTAGGGACAGATTCCTACGAGCAGTACTTC.

About this clonotype: A much larger clone differs from this one at a single base, so this may be a read error. The chain recombines TRBV12-3 or TRBV12-4 with TRBJ2-5, with 12 bases lining up with TRBD2. This CDR3 has 15 residues. The CDR3 bases are TGTGCCAGCAGTTTGAGGACTAGCGGGAAAGAGACCCACTACTTC. Translation gives CASSLRTSGKETHYF.

This clonotype occurred many times. This sequence joins TRBV18 and TRBJ2-5; 7 bases are shared with TRBD1. J was trimmed by 3 bases and V by 2 bases; bases with no gene match: 0. The CDR3 runs to 13 residues. CDR1 and CDR2 from the germline V gene are KGHSH and LQKENI. The CDR3 is CASSPGTEETQYF. The CDR3 DNA is TGTGCCAGCTCACCAGGGACAGAAGAGACCCAGTACTTC.

This clonotype was picked up many times. The V and J genes are TRBV7-8 and TRBJ1-2; 7 nucleotides align to TRBD1. Trimming cost V 5 bases and J 5 bases; bases outside gene matches: 8. Germline V gene lookup returns CDR1 SGHVS and CDR2 FQNEAQ. The CDR3 spans 14 residues. The CDR3 DNA reads TGTGCCAGCAGCCTTGGGACAGACGGTTATGGCTACACCTTC. It yields the protein CASSLGTDGYGYTF. The full variable domain, in which reference TRBV7-8 and TRBJ1-2 provide the parts outside the CDR3, is GAGVSQSPRYKVAKRGQDVALRCDPISGHVSLFWYQQALGQGPEFLTYFQNEAQLDKSGLPSDRFFAERPEGSVSTLKIQRTQQEDSAVYLCASSLGTDGYGYTFGSGTRLTVV.